One and the same sample provided the 8 T cell receptor beta chains below, sequenced in a study of identical twins. In TCRdb, the 5' RACE reads were re-called with MiXCR into one record per CDR3 protein. The repertoire includes 1.5 million to 2 million distinct CDR3 sequences, roughly 35% of them detected once, and around 0.3% sits in the top ten. The sample comprised cord blood. The receptors were sampled from a newborn girl in good health.

Concerning this clonotype itself: The germline gene is not matched at one end of the junction; a read error may be the cause. The CDR3 loop reads CAISAGLYGYTF. Written as DNA, the CDR3 is TGCGCCATCAGTGCCGGGCTCTATGGCTACACCTTC. V and J are TRBV10-3 and TRBJ1-2; D gene ambiguous. Germline V lookup: CDR1 ENHRY, CDR2 SYGVKD. The CDR3 has 12 residues.

This clonotype appeared once. Since a much larger clone is just one base distant, this may be a read error. The V and J genes are TRBV6-1 and TRBJ2-1; D is unclear. The CDR3 is made up of 17 amino acids. Germline V gene sequence: CDR1 MNHNS, CDR2 SASEGT. V was clipped by 6 bases and J by 13 bases, with 31 bases between them. The CDR3 region has the DNA TGTGCCAGCAGGAGGTTTCTAGTCGGCCCCAACCAGGAGACCCAGTTCTTC. Translated, it gives CASRRFLVGPNQETQFF.

Concerning this clonotype: Because it lacks the conserved phenylalanine or tryptophan at the end, this CDR3 is likely a read error. The chain recombines TRBV12-3 or TRBV12-4 with TRBJ2-7, with D maybe TRBD2 (6 bases). V was pared by 0 bases and J by 4 bases, with 7 bases between. The CDR3 has 13 residues. The CDR3 coding sequence is TGTGCCAGCAGTTTAGCGCGGGGTTACGAGCAGTACTTA. Translated: CASSLARGYEQYL.

This clonotype turned up a few times. J is TRBJ2-7 and V is TRBV20-1, with TRBD1 as a possible D gene (5 bases). This CDR3 has 13 residues. The ends were cut back, 5 bases at V and 0 bases at J, with 11 bases in the middle. In germline, CDR1 is DFQATT, CDR2 SNEGSKA (reference sequence). Here the CDR3 reads CSARAQGSYEQYF. CDR3 sequence (DNA): TGCAGTGCTCGGGCCCAGGGCTCCTACGAGCAGTACTTC.

This clonotype has at least ten counts. The V gene is TRBV28, the J gene TRBJ2-7, with 10 bases lining up with TRBD2. This CDR3 is built from 14 residues. J lost 4 bases, V lost 4 bases, and 4 bases had no gene match. CDR1 MDHEN and CDR2 SYDVKM come from the germline V gene. This CDR3 reads CASSWTSGPYEQYF. The CDR3 DNA follows: TGTGCCAGCAGTTGGACTAGCGGACCTTACGAGCAGTACTTC.

Here the CDR3 DNA reads TGTGCCAGCAGTTCCAGGACGGGGGGCCACTATGGCTACACCTTC. It is translated as CASSSRTGGHYGYTF. The chain uses TRBV12-3 or TRBV12-4 and TRBJ1-2; maybe TRBD1 (6 bases). The CDR3 sequence is 15 residues long. V was trimmed by 4 bases and J by 3 bases, leaving 15 bases between them.

The rearrangement joins TRBV29-1 to TRBJ2-1; D might be TRBD2 (5 bases). V lost 4 bases to trimming and J lost 7 bases, with 17 bases between them. CDR1 and CDR2 from the germline V gene are SQVTM and ANQGSEA. The CDR3 runs 14 residues. The CDR3 here is CSVAPRTLQNEQFF. The CDR3 nucleotides read TGCAGCGTTGCCCCCAGGACTCTCCAAAATGAGCAGTTCTTC.

The chain employs TRBV20-1 and TRBJ2-3, with 9 bases aligning to TRBD2. V was clipped by 0 bases and J by 6 bases; unmatched bases: 4. Germline-derived CDR1 and CDR2 are DFQATT and SNEGSKA (reference sequence). This CDR3 spans 14 amino acids. CDR3 in amino acids: CSARDSGGGDTQYF. CDR3 nucleotide sequence: TGCAGTGCTAGAGATAGCGGGGGCGGGGATACGCAGTATTTT.